The TCR beta chain under discussion was sequenced for a study of T cells in Graves' hyperthyroidism and ophthalmopathy. This clonotype occurred many times. Amplification yielded TCR beta CDR3 regions, with RNA transcripts as the source. The primer set for the first-round RT-PCR of the TCR CDR3 was HTBI. TCRdb processed the multiplex PCR reads anew with MiXCR; each CDR3 protein has one entry. This table holds hundreds of thousands of distinct CDR3 sequences, less than 25% found once. The CDR3 extends over 13 amino acids. With V trimmed by 5 bases and J by 5 bases, 1 base remained unmatched. The germline gives CDR1 SGHAT, CDR2 FQNNGV.

The V and J genes are TRBV11-2 and TRBJ2-5, with TRBD1 identical over 11 bases. The receptor was isolated from a man between 25 and 39 years old with Graves' ophthalmopathy. The source material was blood. CDR3 loop: CASSGTGGETQYF. In DNA form, the CDR3 reads TGTGCCAGCAGCGGGACAGGGGGGGAGACCCAGTACTTC.